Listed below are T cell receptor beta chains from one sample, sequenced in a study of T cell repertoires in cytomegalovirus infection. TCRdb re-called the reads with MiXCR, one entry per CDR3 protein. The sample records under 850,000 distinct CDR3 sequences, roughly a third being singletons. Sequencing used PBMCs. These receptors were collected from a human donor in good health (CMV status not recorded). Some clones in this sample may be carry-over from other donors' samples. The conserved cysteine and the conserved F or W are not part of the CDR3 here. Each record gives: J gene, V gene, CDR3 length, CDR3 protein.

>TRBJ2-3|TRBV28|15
ASSPIGRGQGADTQY
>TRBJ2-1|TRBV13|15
ASSFRYRGQGENEQF
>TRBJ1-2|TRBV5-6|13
ASRLPGQANYGYT
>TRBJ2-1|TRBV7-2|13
ASSLAGERINEQF
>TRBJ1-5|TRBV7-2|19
ASSLGGNTEAFFGLNQPQH
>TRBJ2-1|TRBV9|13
ASSVGLAGIPIKF
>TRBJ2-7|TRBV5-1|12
ASSIGTSGLEQY
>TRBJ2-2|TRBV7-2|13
ASSLGGGETGELF
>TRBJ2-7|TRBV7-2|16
ASSRTSGGPPNFYEQY
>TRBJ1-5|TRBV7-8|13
ATRRDRGRNQPQH
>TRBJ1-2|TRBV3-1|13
ASSLGGTGAGGYT
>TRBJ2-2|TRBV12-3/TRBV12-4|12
ASSFGGNTGELF
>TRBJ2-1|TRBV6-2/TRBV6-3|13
ASSQLAGGGNEQF
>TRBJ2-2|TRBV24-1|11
ATSGENTGELF
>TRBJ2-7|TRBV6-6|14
ATRPKPGTKIYEQY
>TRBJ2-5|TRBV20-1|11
SASRPDQETQY
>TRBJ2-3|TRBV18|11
ASFRDNTDTQY
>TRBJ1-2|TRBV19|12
ASSEGPGDYGYT
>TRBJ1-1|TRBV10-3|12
AISDRGPNTEAF
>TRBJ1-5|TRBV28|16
ASSKPYSGTGVNQPQH
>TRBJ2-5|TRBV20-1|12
SARGGGGAGTQY
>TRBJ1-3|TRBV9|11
ASSAGLGNTIY
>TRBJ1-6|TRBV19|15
ASSIGVRQGASSPLH
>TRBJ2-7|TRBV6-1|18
ASSYLPPPSGRGDFYEQY
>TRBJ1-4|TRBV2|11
ASFTGRDEKLF
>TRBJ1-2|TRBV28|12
ASTGDPGPYGYT
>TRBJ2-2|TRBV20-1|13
SARFGTVDTGELF
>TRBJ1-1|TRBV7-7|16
ASSCRDDGRNMNTEAF
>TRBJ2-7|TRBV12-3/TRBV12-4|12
ASSLVGDSYEQY
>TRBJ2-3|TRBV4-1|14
ASSQIDKRFTDTPY
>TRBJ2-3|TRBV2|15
ASSSSTSGHSTDTQY
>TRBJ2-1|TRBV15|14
ATTRTSGSIRGEQF
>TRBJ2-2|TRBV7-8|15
ASSPGTSGVLIGELF
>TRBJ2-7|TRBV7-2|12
ASSFGGKVDEQY